The 3 T cell receptor beta chains listed next were all sequenced from one sample in a study of T cell responses to AZD1222 COVID-19 vaccine. This table comes from immunoSEQ multiplex PCR, and its TCRdb copy is limited to in-frame clones, with some not included. This sample yields more than 100,000 clones, of which around 90% are seen a single time; approximately 2.6% belongs to the top ten. The sequencing used peripheral blood, collected 28 days after the second AZD1222 dose. The source of these receptors is an adult who received the AZD1222 COVID-19 vaccine.

The chain is built from TRBV2 and TRBJ2-2; TRBD1 aligns across 9 bases. From germline, CDR1 is SNHLY and CDR2 FYNNEI. V lost 6 bases, J lost 8 bases, and 4 bases stayed unmatched. This CDR3 comprises 13 residues. The CDR3 nucleotides read TGTGCCAGCAGGGACAGGGGAAGGGGGGAGCTGTTTTTT. Translated: CASRDRGRGELFF. The complete variable domain, with remaining parts taken from reference TRBV2 and TRBJ2-2, reads EPEVTQTPSHQVTQMGQEVILRCVPISNHLYFYWYRQILGQKVEFLVSFYNNEISEKSEIFDDQFSVERPDGSNFTLKIRSTKLEDSAMYFCASRDRGRGELFFGEGSRLTVL.

The chain has TRBV24-1 and TRBJ2-3, with a tentative D call TRBD1 (5 bases). This CDR3 is 16 amino acids long. Trimming pared 1 base from V and 1 base from J, leaving 11 bases between. CDR1 is KGHDR, CDR2 SFDVKD, per germline. The CDR3: CATSDFAGKGTDTQYF. DNA of the CDR3: TGTGCCACCAGTGATTTTGCAGGGAAGGGCACAGATACGCAGTATTTT.

The DNA of the CDR3 is TGTGCCAGCAGTGAGACAAACACCATATATTTT. Translation: CASSETNTIYF. The V call is TRBV6-4, the J call TRBJ1-3; D remains unclear. The V end lost 3 bases, the J end lost 6 bases, and 3 bases lay between the germline ends. The CDR3 is 11 residues long. The germline CDR1 and CDR2 sequences are MRHNA and SNTAGT.